A single sample is the source of the 22 T cell receptor beta chains below, sequenced in a study of blood T cells in healthy people across ages. Then a second PCR, running roughly 7 to 11 cycles, was carried out with a sample-barcoded 5' primer and a J-beta primer mix. One entry per CDR3 protein results from TCRdb running MiXCR on the 5' RACE reads. The sample consists of approximately 350,000 distinct CDR3 sequences, approximately 52% of them appearing once. The sequenced sample was blood. The receptors here all came from a man in his 60s in good health.

The chain joins TRBV9 to TRBJ2-3; weak D call: TRBD1 (5 bases). The CDR3 has 15 amino acids. CDR1 is SGDLS, CDR2 YYNGEE, per germline. V lost 4 bases, J lost 4 bases, and 16 bases lay in between. The CDR3 nucleotides read TGTGCCAGCAGCCCACAGGAAAGCCTCCCAGATACGCAGTATTTT. Translated: CASSPQESLPDTQYF.

The chain has TRBV16 and TRBJ2-5, with TRBD2 identical over 7 bases. Trimming cost V 0 bases and J 2 bases; bases outside gene matches: 9. In germline, CDR1 is KGHSY, CDR2 FQNENV. The CDR3 is 17 residues long. CDR3 sequence: CASSQSRALAKQETQYF. In DNA, the CDR3 is TGTGCCAGCAGCCAATCGAGGGCACTAGCGAAACAAGAGACCCAGTACTTC. The full variable domain, with the rest looked up from reference TRBV16 and TRBJ2-5, is GEEVAQTPKHLVRGEGQKAKLYCAPIKGHSYVFWYQQVLKNEFKFLISFQNENVFDETGMPKERFSAKCLPNSPCSLEIQATKLEDSAVYFCASSQSRALAKQETQYFGPGTRLLVL.

This clonotype was detected a few times. This chain connects TRBV20-1 to TRBJ2-7; 11 nucleotides agree with TRBD2. V was pared by 0 bases and J by 2 bases, with 6 bases of the junction left unmatched. Germline V gene data show CDR1 as DFQATT and CDR2 as SNEGSKA (reference sequence). The CDR3 is made up of 16 amino acids. CDR3 protein: CSARDSASGGPYEQYF. CDR3 bases: TGCAGTGCTAGAGATTCGGCTAGCGGGGGGCCCTACGAGCAGTACTTC.

The V call is TRBV5-4, the J call TRBJ1-3, with TRBD1 matching 7 bases. V was clipped by 0 bases and J by 0 bases; unmatched bases: 3. The germline CDR1 and CDR2 sequences are SGHNT and YYREEE (reference sequence). The CDR3 has 16 residues. The chain's CDR3 is CASSLEGASSGNTIYF. CDR3 nucleotide sequence: TGTGCCAGCAGCTTGGAGGGGGCTAGCTCTGGAAACACCATATATTTT.

The J gene is TRBJ2-7, the V gene TRBV20-1; 7 nucleotides line up with TRBD1. Germline V lookup: CDR1 DFQATT, CDR2 SNEGSKA (reference sequence). CDR3 length equals 13 residues. Losses at the gene ends were 8 bases for V and 2 bases for J; bases not matched to a gene: 9. This CDR3 reads CSSGPQGPYEQYF. The CDR3, as DNA: TGCAGTTCCGGGCCACAGGGGCCCTACGAGCAGTACTTC.

The chain uses TRBV29-1 and TRBJ2-3; no clear D gene. V lost 1 base and J 0 bases, leaving 8 bases between the germline ends. Germline V gene lookup returns CDR1 SQVTM and CDR2 ANQGSEA. CDR3 length: 14 residues. Here the CDR3 DNA reads TGCAGCGTTGAAGGCGGAGCTAGCACAGATACGCAGTATTTT. This gives the protein CSVEGGASTDTQYF.

The rearrangement links TRBV6-2 or TRBV6-3 to TRBJ1-4; D is ambiguous. In germline, CDR1 is MNHEY, CDR2 SVGEGT. The CDR3 has 13 residues. V lost 5 bases, J lost 4 bases, and 8 bases lay in between. In DNA, the CDR3 is TGTGCCAGCAGTGGACGGATTAATGAAAAACTGTTTTTT. Protein: CASSGRINEKLFF.

The V call is TRBV6-1, the J call TRBJ1-6; a possible D gene is TRBD1 (6 bases). Trimming left V 5 bases short and J 8 bases short, with 16 bases between. The CDR3 extends over 15 amino acids. The V gene's germline CDR1 is MNHNS and CDR2 SASEGT. The CDR3 region has the DNA TGTGCCAGCAGTACAGGGAAACCGGGGGATTCACCCCTCCACTTT. Translating gives CASSTGKPGDSPLHF.

Regarding this clonotype: Compared with germline, one end of the junction differs, possibly owing to a read error. V is TRBV3-1 and J is TRBJ2-5; D ambiguous. The CDR3 consists of 14 residues. Germline assignment: CDR1 LGHDT and CDR2 YNNKEL (reference sequence). The DNA of the CDR3 is TGTGCCAACAGCTCCACCGTTCGACAAGAGACCCAGTACTTC. It yields the protein CANSSTVRQETQYF.

The chain combines TRBV20-1 with TRBJ2-7; either TRBD1 or TRBD2 may fit D (5 bases each). The CDR3 sequence is 16 residues long. CDR1 DFQATT and CDR2 SNEGSKA come from the germline V gene (reference sequence). Trimming cost V 2 bases and J 2 bases, with 19 bases left between them. The chain's CDR3 is CSARTGTTKNPYEQYF. The DNA for the CDR3 is TGCAGTGCTAGAACGGGGACCACAAAAAATCCCTACGAGCAGTACTTC.

Concerning this clonotype itself: Possible read error: a much larger clone is one base away. The chain recombines TRBV28 with TRBJ1-4; unclear D gene. Germline loops: CDR1 MDHEN, CDR2 SYDVKM. The CDR3 has 13 residues. The CDR3 nucleotides read TGTGCCAGCAGCCCCGGCTCTGATGAAATACTGTTTTTT. It is translated as CASSPGSDEILFF.

This clonotype has just a few counts. The V gene is TRBV18, the J gene TRBJ2-4; 11 bases line up with TRBD2. The CDR3 has 17 residues. With 1 base clipped from V and 1 base from J, the junction kept 3 bases outside the gene matches. Germline V gene sequence: CDR1 KGHSH, CDR2 LQKENI. CDR3 region: CASSPLPSGGAKNIQYF. The CDR3 DNA reads as TGTGCCAGCTCACCACTACCTAGCGGGGGGGCCAAAAACATTCAGTACTTC.

This clonotype has a count of ten or more. This chain uses TRBV4-2 with TRBJ2-6; D is undetermined. The germline V gene encodes CDR1 LGHNA and CDR2 YNFKEQ. The CDR3 length is 15 residues. Trimming took off 0 bases at V and 1 base at J, with 4 bases between the two ends. DNA of the CDR3: TGTGCCAGCAGCCAAGACGGGTCTGGGGCCAACGTCCTGACTTTC. Translating gives CASSQDGSGANVLTF.

This clonotype was detected only a few times. This chain uses TRBV20-1 with TRBJ2-3, with 8 bases identical to TRBD2. With V trimmed by 3 bases and J by 4 bases, 6 bases remained unmatched. CDR1 is DFQATT, CDR2 SNEGSKA, per germline (reference sequence). CDR3 length: 14 residues. CDR3 in amino acids: CSARGLVRADTQYF. The CDR3 DNA reads as TGCAGTGCTAGGGGACTAGTCAGGGCAGATACGCAGTATTTT.

The chain is built from TRBV7-4 and TRBJ2-7, with no clear D. The CDR3 has 13 residues. CDR1 and CDR2 from the germline V gene are SGHVT and SQSDAQ. Trimming removed 1 base at V and 2 bases at J, with 6 bases between. The CDR3 region has the DNA TGTGCCAGCAGCTTAGAGGCAACCTACGAGCAGTACTTC. It yields the protein CASSLEATYEQYF.

The gene calls are TRBV20-1 and TRBJ2-3; TRBD2 matches 10 bases. CDR1 DFQATT and CDR2 SNEGSKA come from the germline V gene (reference sequence). V trimming: 7 bases; J trimming: 4 bases; junction bases outside the gene matches: 11. This CDR3 has 15 residues. The CDR3 spells CSVRLAGRLSDTQYF. DNA for the CDR3: TGCAGTGTCAGACTAGCGGGTCGCCTCTCAGATACGCAGTATTTT.

The chain combines TRBV7-2 with TRBJ2-6; D ambiguous. The CDR3 runs to 15 residues. The germline V gene has CDR1 SGHTA and CDR2 FQGNSA. V lost 4 bases and J 2 bases, leaving 9 bases between the germline ends. CDR3: CASSSGSPGANVLTF. In DNA, the CDR3 is TGTGCCAGCAGCTCCGGTAGCCCTGGGGCCAACGTCCTGACTTTC.

The chain carries TRBV6-6 and TRBJ2-5; D might be TRBD2 (6 bases). V dropped 0 bases and J dropped 2 bases, with 7 bases sitting between them. Germline CDR1 is MNHNY and CDR2 is SVGAGI (reference sequence). This CDR3 spans 14 amino acids. The CDR3 protein is CASSYSSGQETQYF. For the CDR3, the DNA is TGTGCCAGCAGTTACTCTAGCGGACAAGAGACCCAGTACTTC.

The V call is TRBV7-2, the J call TRBJ2-1; D might be TRBD1 (6 bases). The germline V gene has CDR1 SGHTA and CDR2 FQGNSA. The CDR3 is 14 residues long. V gave up 5 bases and J gave up 6 bases, with 14 bases separating them. The CDR3 DNA reads TGTGCCAGCAGCACCTACAGGGCCGCCAATGAGCAGTTCTTC. Translated, it gives CASSTYRAANEQFF.

The rearrangement links TRBV11-1 to TRBJ2-2; 9 bases match TRBD1. V lost 5 bases, J lost 4 bases, and 5 bases stayed unmatched. The CDR3 totals 15 residues. CDR1 is SGHAT, CDR2 FQDESV, per germline (reference sequence). The CDR3 reads CASSPVTGGTGELFF. CDR3 DNA sequence: TGTGCCAGCAGCCCAGTGACAGGGGGCACCGGGGAGCTGTTTTTT.

The gene calls are TRBV7-9 and TRBJ1-2; a possible D gene is TRBD1 (5 bases). This CDR3 is built from 14 residues. Germline V gene data show CDR1 as SEHNR and CDR2 as FQNEAQ (reference sequence). Trimming cost V 5 bases and J 8 bases, with 18 bases left between them. The CDR3 protein is CASSPRGPKDGYTF. The CDR3, as DNA: TGTGCCAGCAGCCCGAGGGGCCCTAAGGACGGCTACACCTTC.

The gene calls are TRBV4-1 and TRBJ2-4, with D maybe TRBD1 (5 bases). This CDR3 has 16 residues. Per germline, CDR1 MGHRA and CDR2 YSYEKL. Trimming shortened V by 4 bases and J by 2 bases, and 15 bases separated the two germline ends. The CDR3 reads CASSPGLLSSKNIQYF. The CDR3, as DNA: TGCGCCAGCAGCCCAGGGCTCCTCTCCTCCAAAAACATTCAGTACTTC.